Below are 17 T cell receptor beta chains sequenced from a single sample in a study of cytomegalovirus exposure and HLA in healthy donors. The PCR had 60 Vbeta and 13 Jbeta primers. The protocol was immunoSEQ multiplex PCR, while the TCRdb copy is restricted to in-frame clones and leaves out a portion. Among some 160,000 clones, 86% were seen once, and the ten largest hold roughly 1.8%. Sequencing was carried out using PBMCs. These receptors all stem from a woman younger than 30 in good health and CMV-seronegative.

The chain couples TRBV4-2 to TRBJ1-5; D not resolved. The CDR3 consists of 15 residues. The V gene lost 4 bases and the J gene lost 4 bases, with 14 bases spanning the gap. Germline V gene lookup returns CDR1 LGHNA and CDR2 YNFKEQ. The CDR3 protein is CASSLDLGENQPQHF. The CDR3 DNA follows: TGTGCCAGCAGCCTCGACCTAGGTGAGAATCAGCCCCAGCATTTT.

This sequence joins TRBV28 and TRBJ2-7, with D perhaps TRBD1 (6 bases). The CDR3 runs 15 residues. Germline assignment: CDR1 MDHEN and CDR2 SYDVKM. Trimming cost V 4 bases and J 2 bases, with 15 bases left between them. In DNA, the CDR3 is TGTGCCAGCAGTTCATACAGGGACGAGGCCTACGAGCAGTACTTC. It encodes CASSSYRDEAYEQYF. The complete variable domain, with remaining parts taken from reference TRBV28 and TRBJ2-7, reads DVKVTQSSRYLVKRTGEKVFLECVQDMDHENMFWYRQDPGLGLRLIYFSYDVKMKEKGDIPEGYSVSREKKERFSLILESASTNQTSMYLCASSSYRDEAYEQYFGPGTRLTVT.

The V gene is TRBV4-1, the J gene TRBJ2-2; the D gene is possibly TRBD1 (6 bases). The CDR3 runs to 14 residues. Per germline, CDR1 MGHRA and CDR2 YSYEKL. Trimming removed 6 bases from V and 4 bases from J, with 12 bases in between. The CDR3 loop is CASSYTGPTGELFF. CDR3 in DNA: TGCGCCAGCAGTTACACAGGGCCCACCGGGGAGCTGTTTTTT.

The chain is built from TRBV5-4 and TRBJ2-2, with 9 bases lining up with TRBD1. V shed 1 base, J shed 5 bases, and the junction held 3 bases outside the gene matches. CDR3 length: 15 residues. The germline V gene has CDR1 SGHNT and CDR2 YYREEE (reference sequence). The CDR3 here is CASSLPGTGTGELFF. CDR3 nucleotide sequence: TGTGCCAGCAGCTTGCCCGGGACAGGGACCGGGGAGCTGTTTTTT.

This chain links TRBV19 with TRBJ2-2; D perhaps matches TRBD2 (7 bases). The germline V and J ends were trimmed by 1 base and 6 bases, with 9 bases remaining between them. Germline assignment: CDR1 LNHDA and CDR2 SQIVND (reference sequence). This CDR3 region has 14 residues. The CDR3 loop is CASSIGGGSGELFF. The CDR3 DNA is TGTGCCAGTAGTATAGGCGGGGGCTCCGGGGAGCTGTTTTTT.

This chain links TRBV12-5 with TRBJ2-5; 7 bases line up with TRBD1. In germline, CDR1 is LGHNT, CDR2 FRNRAP. V lost 4 bases and J lost 3; bases outside the gene matches: 5. This CDR3 contains 14 residues. The CDR3 sequence: CASGYSGTEETQYF. As DNA, the CDR3 is TGTGCTAGTGGTTACTCCGGGACAGAAGAGACCCAGTACTTC.

The chain recombines TRBV6-1 with TRBJ2-3; 7 bases are a match to TRBD2. In germline, CDR1 is MNHNS, CDR2 SASEGT. This CDR3 has 19 residues. The V gene end was trimmed by 4 bases and the J gene end by 2 bases; junction bases not matched to a gene: 18. The chain's CDR3 is CASSGQSSTGTTYTDTQYF. Here the CDR3 DNA reads TGTGCCAGCAGTGGACAGAGCTCCACCGGGACTACCTACACAGATACGCAGTATTTT.

The rearrangement uses TRBV6-6 and TRBJ2-7; 7 bases align to TRBD1. Germline CDR1 MNHNY, CDR2 SVGAGI (reference sequence). There are 14 residues in the CDR3. Trimming cost V 6 bases and J 2 bases; bases outside gene matches: 7. CDR3 in amino acids: CASRPPGQTYEQYF. The CDR3 nucleotides read TGTGCCAGCAGACCACCGGGACAGACCTACGAGCAGTACTTC.

The rearrangement links TRBV2 to TRBJ1-2; possibly TRBD1 for D (5 bases). The CDR3 sequence is 18 residues long. Germline V lookup: CDR1 SNHLY, CDR2 FYNNEI. V lost 2 bases and J 4 bases, leaving 23 bases between the germline ends. The CDR3 region is CASSETGLGGGFGYGYTF. The CDR3 DNA is TGTGCCAGCAGTGAAACGGGTTTAGGCGGGGGGTTTGGCTATGGCTACACCTTC.

This rearrangement joins TRBV6-5 to TRBJ1-1; D ambiguous. The germline CDR1 and CDR2 sequences are MNHEY and SVGAGI. The length of the CDR3 is 12 residues. V was shortened by 5 bases and J by 8 bases, with 12 bases between the two germline ends. Written as DNA, the CDR3 is TGTGCCAGCAGTAACCCCGGGAAGGAAGCTTTCTTT. Translating it yields CASSNPGKEAFF.

The rearrangement joins TRBV6-1 to TRBJ1-1; D is unresolved. CDR1 MNHNS and CDR2 SASEGT come from the germline V gene. This CDR3 has 19 residues. Trimming took 0 bases from V and 2 from J, leaving 22 bases between them. The chain's CDR3 is CASSEARQWRVGVNTEAFF. The CDR3 region has the DNA TGTGCCAGCAGTGAAGCGCGTCAGTGGAGGGTAGGAGTAAACACTGAAGCTTTCTTT.

The chain joins TRBV7-8 to TRBJ1-1, with D perhaps matching TRBD1 (6 bases). The V gene lost 3 bases and the J gene lost 1 base, with 18 bases spanning the gap. CDR3 size: 17 residues. Germline V CDR1 and CDR2: SGHVS, FQNEAQ. For the CDR3, the DNA is TGTGCCAGCAGCTTGGTGTACATAAGGGGGGGGAACACTGAAGCTTTCTTT. This sequence encodes CASSLVYIRGGNTEAFF.

The chain recombines TRBV2 with TRBJ2-5; 8 bases map to TRBD2. The CDR3 covers 13 residues. Germline V CDR1 and CDR2: SNHLY, FYNNEI. Trimming cost V 4 bases and J 4 bases; bases outside gene matches: 2. The chain's CDR3 is CASSGTSGETQYF. CDR3 bases: TGTGCCAGCAGTGGAACTAGCGGAGAGACCCAGTACTTC. The whole variable domain, filled in from reference TRBV2 and TRBJ2-5, reads EPEVTQTPSHQVTQMGQEVILRCVPISNHLYFYWYRQILGQKVEFLVSFYNNEISEKSEIFDDQFSVERPDGSNFTLKIRSTKLEDSAMYFCASSGTSGETQYFGPGTRLLVL.

V usage is TRBV18 and J usage is TRBJ2-5; the match to TRBD2 covers 10 bases. Germline V gene sequence: CDR1 KGHSH, CDR2 LQKENI. J lost 5 bases, V lost 10 bases, and 10 bases had no gene match. This CDR3 has 14 amino acids. The chain's CDR3 is CATASLAGVETQYF. CDR3 DNA sequence: TGTGCCACCGCCAGCCTAGCGGGAGTTGAGACCCAGTACTTC.

The chain combines TRBV28 with TRBJ1-3, with D hard to call. V shed 3 bases and J shed 0 bases, with 9 bases lying between them. Germline lookup yields CDR1 MDHEN and CDR2 SYDVKM. This CDR3 comprises 15 residues. Written as DNA, the CDR3 is TGTGCCAGCAGTTTTGAGGGCAACTCTGGAAACACCATATATTTT. Amino acid sequence: CASSFEGNSGNTIYF.

The genes are TRBV28 and TRBJ2-7; a possible D gene is TRBD2 (7 bases). V lost 7 bases to trimming and J lost 4 bases, with 20 bases between them. The germline V gene has CDR1 MDHEN and CDR2 SYDVKM. The CDR3 is 15 residues long. CDR3 sequence reads: CASTPGEGHAYEQYF. CDR3 in DNA: TGTGCCAGCACCCCTGGGGAGGGACACGCATACGAGCAGTACTTC. Based on the CDR3 plus reference TRBV28 and TRBJ2-7, the full variable domain is DVKVTQSSRYLVKRTGEKVFLECVQDMDHENMFWYRQDPGLGLRLIYFSYDVKMKEKGDIPEGYSVSREKKERFSLILESASTNQTSMYLCASTPGEGHAYEQYFGPGTRLTVT.

This sequence joins TRBV7-9 and TRBJ2-1; TRBD2 might be the D (6 bases). V gave up 0 bases and J gave up 1 base, with 7 bases separating them. The CDR3 is 15 residues long. CDR1 is SEHNR, CDR2 FQNEAQ, per germline (reference sequence). The CDR3 DNA follows: TGTGCCAGCAGCTTAGCTGCGGGGTCCTACAATGAGCAGTTCTTC. It specifies CASSLAAGSYNEQFF.